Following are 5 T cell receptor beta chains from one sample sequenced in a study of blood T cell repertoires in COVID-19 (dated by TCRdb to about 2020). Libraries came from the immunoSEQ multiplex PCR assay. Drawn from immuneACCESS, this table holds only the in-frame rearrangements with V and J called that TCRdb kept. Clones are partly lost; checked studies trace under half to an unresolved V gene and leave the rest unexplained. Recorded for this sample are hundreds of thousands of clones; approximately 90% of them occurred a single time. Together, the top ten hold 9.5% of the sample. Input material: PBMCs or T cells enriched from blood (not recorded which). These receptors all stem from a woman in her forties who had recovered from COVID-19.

CDR3 sequence (DNA): TGTGCCAGTAGTATAGCTGCGGGAGTAGATACGCAGTATTTT. Amino acids: CASSIAAGVDTQYF. The gene calls are TRBV19 and TRBJ2-3; 7 bases align to TRBD2. Per germline, CDR1 LNHDA and CDR2 SQIVND (reference sequence). The length of the CDR3 is 14 residues. With V trimmed by 1 base and J by 5 bases, 3 bases remained unmatched.

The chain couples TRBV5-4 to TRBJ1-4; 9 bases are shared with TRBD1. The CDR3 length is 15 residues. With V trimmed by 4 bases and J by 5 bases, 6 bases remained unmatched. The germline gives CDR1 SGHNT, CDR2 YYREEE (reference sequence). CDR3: CASSANTGGNEKLFF. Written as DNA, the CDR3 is TGTGCCAGCAGCGCAAACACAGGGGGCAATGAAAAACTGTTTTTT.

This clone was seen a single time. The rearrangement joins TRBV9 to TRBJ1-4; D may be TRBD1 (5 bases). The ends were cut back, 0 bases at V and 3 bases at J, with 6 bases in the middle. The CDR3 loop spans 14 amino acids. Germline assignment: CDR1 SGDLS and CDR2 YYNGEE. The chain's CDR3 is CASSVEGPNEKLFF. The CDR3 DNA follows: TGTGCCAGCAGCGTAGAGGGGCCTAATGAAAAACTGTTTTTT.

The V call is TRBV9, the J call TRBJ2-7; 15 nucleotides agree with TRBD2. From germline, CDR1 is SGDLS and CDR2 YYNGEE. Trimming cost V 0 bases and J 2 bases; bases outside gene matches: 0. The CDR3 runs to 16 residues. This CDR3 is CASSVGTSGRAYEQYF. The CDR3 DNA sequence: TGTGCCAGCAGCGTAGGGACTAGCGGGAGGGCCTACGAGCAGTACTTC.

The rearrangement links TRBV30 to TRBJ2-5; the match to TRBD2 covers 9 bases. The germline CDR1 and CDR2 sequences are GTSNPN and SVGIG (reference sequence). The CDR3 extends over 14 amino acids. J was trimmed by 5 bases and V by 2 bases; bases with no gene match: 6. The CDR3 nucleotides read TGTGCCTGGAGTCTAGCGGGGTGGGGCGAGACCCAGTACTTC. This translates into CAWSLAGWGETQYF. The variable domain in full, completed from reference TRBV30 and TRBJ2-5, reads SQTIHQWPATLVQPVGSPLSLECTVEGTSNPNLYWYRQAAGRGLQLLFYSVGIGQISSEVPQNLSASRPQDRQFILSSKKLLLSDSGFYLCAWSLAGWGETQYFGPGTRLLVL.